This T cell receptor (beta chain) was found in a study of blood T cells in healthy people across ages. Trimming took 2 bases from V and 7 from J; bases not matched to a gene: 9. There are 15 residues in the CDR3. Note on this clonotype: Its antigen is undetermined.

Points from the study as a whole: Roughly linearly, TCR beta diversity per million T cells fell as age increased. Long-lived and aged donors differed, with more naive CD4+ cells and higher diversity in the long-lived.

Sample-barcoded 5' priming and a J-beta primer mix drove a second PCR of about 6 to 12 cycles. Each CDR3 protein gets one entry after TCRdb re-called the 5' RACE reads with MiXCR. The sample consists of around 800,000 distinct CDR3 sequences, roughly 24% of them appearing once. These data were also filed under a second study, of T cells of mothers and their children. That source notes: Thymic selection shapes TCR recombination output in related pairs, and it does so similarly in unrelated pairs.

The sample was blood. V usage is TRBV12-3 or TRBV12-4 and J usage is TRBJ2-7, with 9 positions matching TRBD2. The TCR originated in a boy between 10 and 17 years old in good health. CDR3: CASSLKPPSGVEQYF. The DNA for the CDR3 is TGTGCCAGCAGTTTAAAACCCCCTAGCGGGGTTGAGCAGTACTTC.